Listed here are 12 T cell receptor beta chains from one sample, sequenced in a study of blood T cells in healthy people across ages. Sample-barcoded 5' priming and a J-beta primer mix drove a second PCR of roughly 6 to 12 cycles. TCRdb recomputed calls from the 5' RACE reads with MiXCR, one row per CDR3 protein. The sample consists of about 680,000 distinct CDR3 sequences, around half of them appearing once. Sequenced sample: blood. These receptor sequences come from a woman between 55 and 75 years old in good health.

The chain employs TRBV6-6 and TRBJ1-4; D is unresolved. The V and J ends lost 2 bases and 8 bases respectively, with 6 bases between them. This CDR3 is built from 12 residues. Germline V gives CDR1 MNHNY, CDR2 SVGAGI (reference sequence). CDR3 bases: TGTGCCAGCAGTTACCCGGGGGAAAAACTGTTTTTT. Its protein is CASSYPGEKLFF.

This chain connects TRBV29-1 to TRBJ2-1, with TRBD2 identical over 11 bases. J lost 8 bases, V lost 3 bases, and 9 bases had no gene match. The CDR3 totals 15 residues. Germline V gene lookup returns CDR1 SQVTM and CDR2 ANQGSEA. DNA of the CDR3: TGCAGCGTTGACCCTACTAGCGGGAGTATCGATGAGCAGTTCTTC. This gives the protein CSVDPTSGSIDEQFF.

The V gene is TRBV4-1, the J gene TRBJ2-1; 7 bases line up with TRBD1. Germline V CDR1 and CDR2: MGHRA, YSYEKL. The CDR3 totals 16 residues. V lost 0 bases and J lost 8; bases outside the gene matches: 10. CDR3: CASSQEEGQSWYEQFF. The CDR3 nucleotides read TGCGCCAGCAGCCAAGAAGAGGGACAGTCTTGGTATGAGCAGTTCTTC.

The genes are TRBV5-6 and TRBJ2-3, with 13 positions matching TRBD2. In germline, CDR1 is SGHDT, CDR2 YYEEEE. The J segment lost 3 bases and the V segment lost 4 bases, leaving 5 bases of the junction unmatched. The CDR3 consists of 16 residues. The CDR3 loop reads CASSRTSGRLTDTQYF. The CDR3 DNA reads TGTGCCAGCAGCAGGACTAGCGGGAGACTGACAGATACGCAGTATTTT.

The chain has TRBV12-3 or TRBV12-4 and TRBJ2-3; 11 bases align to TRBD2. Trimming cost V 4 bases and J 4 bases; bases outside gene matches: 7. This CDR3 is built from 16 residues. The CDR3 loop reads CASSSDSGRGADTQYF. DNA of the CDR3: TGTGCCAGCAGTTCGGATAGCGGGAGGGGAGCAGATACGCAGTATTTT.

The gene calls are TRBV28 and TRBJ2-3; TRBD1 matches 9 bases. V shed 6 bases and J 4 bases; nucleotides not matched to a gene: 8. CDR3 size: 15 residues. Germline lookup yields CDR1 MDHEN and CDR2 SYDVKM. CDR3 nucleotide sequence: TGTGCCAGCAGGGACCGGGACAGGGAAGCAGATACGCAGTATTTT. Residues: CASRDRDREADTQYF.

V gene TRBV10-3 combines with J gene TRBJ2-3, with D possibly matching TRBD1 (6 bases). In germline, CDR1 is ENHRY, CDR2 SYGVKD. This CDR3 spans 14 amino acids. With 4 bases removed from V and 4 bases from J, the gap between germline ends came to 12 bases. The DNA for the CDR3 is TGTGCCATCAGTGGGGGCAGGGGATCAGATACGCAGTATTTT. Translated, it gives CAISGGRGSDTQYF.

This chain joins TRBV30 and TRBJ2-4, with D unresolved. The end of the DNA aligns better with TRBJ2-7, so the J call may be wrong. The CDR3 spans 11 residues. Looked up from germline, CDR1 is GTSNPN and CDR2 is SVGIG (reference sequence). Here the CDR3 DNA reads TGTGCCTGGAGTGATAACTACGAGCAGTACTTC. It is translated as CAWSDNYEQYF.

V usage is TRBV5-1 and J usage is TRBJ2-1; possible D gene TRBD2, 6 bases. This CDR3 has 15 amino acids. Trimming left V 1 base short and J 3 bases short, with 11 bases between. Per germline, CDR1 SGHRS and CDR2 YFSETQ. As DNA, the CDR3 is TGCGCCAGCAGCTTGCGGTCTAGCGACTACAATGAGCAGTTCTTC. Translating it yields CASSLRSSDYNEQFF.

This sequence joins TRBV6-5 and TRBJ1-1, with TRBD1 as a possible D gene (5 bases). CDR1 and CDR2 from the germline V gene are MNHEY and SVGAGI. The CDR3 sequence is 14 residues long. Trimming took off 7 bases at V and 1 base at J, with 13 bases between the two ends. The DNA of the CDR3 is TGTGCCAGCACCACGGGGGAAGCGAACACTGAAGCTTTCTTT. This encodes CASTTGEANTEAFF.

This clonotype has just a few counts. The chain joins TRBV6-2 or TRBV6-3 to TRBJ2-7, with D unclear. The ends were cut back, 9 bases at V and 3 bases at J, with 15 bases in the middle. Germline V gene lookup returns CDR1 MNHEY and CDR2 SVGEGT. The CDR3 runs 13 residues. The DNA of the CDR3 is TGTGCCAGTCAAGATACTTTTAACTACGAGCAGTACTTC. It codes for CASQDTFNYEQYF.

This chain connects TRBV28 to TRBJ1-1, with D unresolved. V was cut by 5 bases and J by 6 bases, with 16 bases left in between. Germline lookup yields CDR1 MDHEN and CDR2 SYDVKM. CDR3 length equals 14 residues. Written as DNA, the CDR3 is TGTGCCAGCAGTGGGAGTTGGAGCTCCTCTGAAGCTTTCTTT. As protein: CASSGSWSSSEAFF.